Listed here are 24 T cell receptor beta chains from one sample, sequenced in a study of control samples from healthy donors and cancer patients. The repertoire was sequenced with immunoSEQ multiplex PCR; TCRdb's copy has only in-frame clones and lacks some. The sample holds around 82,000 clones, approximately 91% seen once. The sample consisted of blood. The source is a man between 50 and 59 years old in good health.

J is TRBJ2-7 and V is TRBV11-2; 7 bases line up with TRBD1. CDR3 length equals 15 residues. Germline V gene data show CDR1 as SGHAT and CDR2 as FQNNGV. V shed 4 bases, J shed 2 bases, and the junction held 8 bases outside the gene matches. CDR3 in amino acids: CASSWGQPGTYEQYF. The CDR3 DNA reads TGTGCCAGCAGCTGGGGACAGCCCGGCACCTACGAGCAGTACTTC. Full variable domain (outside the CDR3, taken from reference TRBV11-2 and TRBJ2-7): EAGVAQSPRYKIIEKRQSVAFWCNPISGHATLYWYQQILGQGPKLLIQFQNNGVVDDSQLPKDRFSAERLKGVDSTLKIQPAKLEDSAVYLCASSWGQPGTYEQYFGPGTRLTVT.

The rearrangement uses TRBV19 and TRBJ2-5; 11 bases are a match to TRBD2. Germline lookup yields CDR1 LNHDA and CDR2 SQIVND (reference sequence). J lost 6 bases, V lost 7 bases, and 7 bases had no gene match. This CDR3 has 14 residues. The CDR3 is CASTQTSGGKTQYF. CDR3 coding DNA: TGTGCCAGTACTCAAACTAGCGGGGGTAAGACCCAGTACTTC.

The chain couples TRBV7-2 to TRBJ2-1, with 10 bases lining up with TRBD1. The length of the CDR3 is 18 residues. Germline V gives CDR1 SGHTA, CDR2 FQGNSA. J lost 0 bases, V lost 8 bases, and 13 bases had no gene match. CDR3 sequence (DNA): TGTGCCAGCCCAGGGGGACAGGGGACCACCATCTCCTACAATGAGCAGTTCTTC. Translation: CASPGGQGTTISYNEQFF.

The V gene is TRBV19, the J gene TRBJ1-1, with 10 bases fitting TRBD1. This CDR3 is 14 amino acids long. CDR1 and CDR2 (germline): LNHDA, SQIVND (reference sequence). Trimming at V came to 5 bases and at J to 7 bases, leaving 7 bases not matched to a gene. This CDR3 is CASSPGTGALEAFF. The CDR3 nucleotides are TGTGCCAGTAGTCCAGGGACAGGGGCCCTTGAAGCTTTCTTT.

The sample holds one count of this clone. The chain joins TRBV6-5 to TRBJ1-3; tentative D call: TRBD1 (5 bases). Germline loops: CDR1 MNHEY, CDR2 SVGAGI. Trimming removed 8 bases from V and 4 bases from J, with 12 bases in between. This CDR3 spans 13 amino acids. CDR3: CASGGEVGNTIYF. As DNA, the CDR3 is TGTGCCAGCGGAGGGGAAGTGGGAAACACCATATATTTT.

This chain links TRBV5-1 with TRBJ2-3; 16 positions match TRBD2. The CDR3 has 17 residues. Germline-derived CDR1 and CDR2 are SGHRS and YFSETQ. V lost 6 bases, J lost 4 bases, and 8 bases stayed unmatched. The CDR3 here is CASNPGTSGGASDTQYF. The CDR3 region has the DNA TGCGCCAGCAATCCGGGGACTAGCGGGGGGGCCTCAGATACGCAGTATTTT.

The chain recombines TRBV12-3 or TRBV12-4 with TRBJ2-3; TRBD2 agrees at 9 bases. J lost 5 bases, V lost 6 bases, and 3 bases had no gene match. The CDR3 has 13 amino acids. CDR3 residues: CASRGLAGDTQYF. The CDR3, as DNA: TGTGCCAGCAGGGGACTAGCCGGAGATACGCAGTATTTT.

The chain links TRBV14 to TRBJ2-5; no reliable D call. The CDR3 contains 14 residues. V was cut by 2 bases and J by 1 base, with 8 bases left in between. Per the germline V gene, CDR1 is SGHDN and CDR2 is FVKESK. The CDR3 DNA sequence: TGTGCCAGCAGCCAAAAGACAATCCAAGAGACCCAGTACTTC. Protein product: CASSQKTIQETQYF. The variable domain in full, with the rest retrieved from reference TRBV14 and TRBJ2-5, is EAGVTQFPSHSVIEKGQTVTLRCDPISGHDNLYWYRRVMGKEIKFLLHFVKESKQDESGMPNNRFLAERTGGTYSTLKVQPAELEDSGVYFCASSQKTIQETQYFGPGTRLLVL.

This chain joins TRBV9 and TRBJ1-2, with D possibly matching TRBD1 (5 bases). Germline V gene data show CDR1 as SGDLS and CDR2 as YYNGEE. The CDR3 covers 14 residues. V was cut by 2 bases and J by 12 bases, with 20 bases left in between. CDR3: CASSVPLSVGDNTF. CDR3 DNA: TGTGCCAGCAGCGTCCCCCTGAGCGTGGGGGATAACACCTTC.

This sequence joins TRBV27 and TRBJ1-5; no clear D gene. The germline V gene has CDR1 MNHEY and CDR2 SMNVEV (reference sequence). The V gene lost 7 bases and the J gene lost 0 bases, with 13 bases spanning the gap. The CDR3 consists of 15 residues. In DNA form, the CDR3 reads TGTGCCAGCATGGACGCCCGGTATAGCAATCAGCCCCAGCATTTT. Its protein product is CASMDARYSNQPQHF.

The chain couples TRBV5-6 to TRBJ1-2; 8 bases are a match to TRBD1. The germline CDR1 and CDR2 sequences are SGHDT and YYEEEE. There are 13 residues in the CDR3. Unmatched junction bases numbered 5, after V lost 4 bases and J lost 6 bases. In nucleotides, the CDR3 is TGTGCCAGCAGCGAGGACAGGGCCCATGGCTACACCTTC. It yields the protein CASSEDRAHGYTF. The full variable domain, with the rest looked up from reference TRBV5-6 and TRBJ1-2, is DAGVTQSPTHLIKTRGQQVTLRCSPKSGHDTVSWYQQALGQGPQFIFQYYEEEERQRGNFPDRFSGHQFPNYSSELNVNALLLGDSALYLCASSEDRAHGYTFGSGTRLTVV.

The chain couples TRBV4-1 to TRBJ2-1, with 8 bases fitting TRBD2. The CDR3 is 14 residues long. V gave up 9 bases and J gave up 6 bases; unmatched junction bases: 10. CDR1 MGHRA and CDR2 YSYEKL come from the germline V gene. CDR3 sequence: CASETGGPVNEQFF. The CDR3 bases are TGCGCCAGTGAAACGGGGGGGCCGGTCAATGAGCAGTTCTTC.

The chain joins TRBV7-2 to TRBJ2-1, with TRBD1 identical over 7 bases. This CDR3 has 14 residues. The junction had 9 bases not matched to a gene; V was cut back by 5 bases and J by 8 bases. From germline, CDR1 is SGHTA and CDR2 FQGNSA. Here the CDR3 reads CASSIRQGRDEQFF. CDR3 DNA sequence: TGTGCCAGCAGCATAAGACAGGGCCGGGATGAGCAGTTCTTC.

This chain uses TRBV4-1 with TRBJ2-1; D call uncertain. The germline V gene has CDR1 MGHRA and CDR2 YSYEKL. The ends were cut back, 6 bases at V and 2 bases at J, with 11 bases in the middle. The CDR3 runs to 14 residues. The CDR3 is CASSYSEPYNEQFF. CDR3 DNA sequence: TGCGCCAGCAGTTACTCGGAGCCCTACAATGAGCAGTTCTTC.

The chain joins TRBV2 to TRBJ2-2, with D maybe TRBD1 (5 bases). The CDR3 length is 13 residues. Trimming cost V 7 bases and J 5 bases, with 11 bases left between them. The germline V gene encodes CDR1 SNHLY and CDR2 FYNNEI. CDR3 protein: CASKTDMTGELFF. DNA for the CDR3: TGTGCCAGCAAGACAGATATGACCGGGGAGCTGTTTTTT.

The chain carries TRBV4-1 and TRBJ2-3; 8 bases fit TRBD2. This CDR3 has 12 amino acids. CDR1 is MGHRA and CDR2 is YSYEKL in the germline V gene. V lost 2 bases to trimming and J lost 9 bases; unmatched junction nucleotides: 1. CDR3 protein: CASSQPGGTQYF. The DNA for the CDR3 is TGCGCCAGCAGCCAACCGGGGGGGACGCAGTATTTT.

The rearrangement links TRBV12-3 or TRBV12-4 to TRBJ1-1; no clear D gene. This CDR3 is 12 amino acids long. V lost 3 bases and J 5 bases, leaving 7 bases between the germline ends. CDR3: CASSLGYTEAFF. The DNA of the CDR3 is TGTGCCAGCAGTTTGGGGTATACTGAAGCTTTCTTT.

The rearrangement joins TRBV19 to TRBJ2-3, with 9 bases that match TRBD2. This CDR3 has 19 amino acids. Germline CDR1 is LNHDA and CDR2 is SQIVND (reference sequence). Trimming took 4 bases from V and 1 from J; bases not matched to a gene: 15. The CDR3 nucleotides read TGTGCCAGTAGTAAAGGGGAACTTGGGCGGGGGGGCCGCACAGATACGCAGTATTTT. Translated: CASSKGELGRGGRTDTQYF.

This clone was counted a single time. The gene calls are TRBV18 and TRBJ2-7, with D possibly matching TRBD2 (6 bases). Germline V gene sequence: CDR1 KGHSH, CDR2 LQKENI. V was cut by 3 bases and J by 6 bases, with 24 bases left in between. This CDR3 contains 17 residues. This CDR3 is CASSPDPARGSGGEQYF. Written as DNA, the CDR3 is TGTGCCAGCTCACCTGATCCGGCCCGGGGTTCCGGGGGCGAGCAGTACTTC.

The chain combines TRBV10-1 with TRBJ2-1; 16 bases align to TRBD2. J gave up 5 bases and V 5 bases, and 9 bases lay outside the gene matches. Germline V gene data show CDR1 as WNHNN and CDR2 as SYGVQD (reference sequence). The CDR3 runs to 18 residues. The CDR3 sequence: CASSRSGTSGGANNEQFF. CDR3 DNA: TGCGCCAGCAGTAGATCCGGGACTAGCGGGGGGGCCAACAATGAGCAGTTCTTC.

The chain recombines TRBV19 with TRBJ2-3; D unclear. CDR1 and CDR2 from the germline V gene are LNHDA and SQIVND (reference sequence). This CDR3 has 11 residues. Trimming took 3 bases from V and 5 from J, leaving 3 bases between them. The CDR3 sequence is CASSILDTQYF. CDR3 sequence (DNA): TGTGCCAGTAGTATTCTAGATACGCAGTATTTT.

The chain employs TRBV14 and TRBJ2-3, with D perhaps assigned TRBD1 or TRBD2 (6 bases each). Germline V gene sequence: CDR1 SGHDN, CDR2 FVKESK. V lost 3 bases, J lost 4 bases, and 14 bases lay in between. The CDR3 runs to 15 residues. CDR3 residues: CASSQMGGGADTQYF. DNA of the CDR3: TGTGCCAGCAGCCAGATGGGGGGCGGGGCAGATACGCAGTATTTT.

The gene calls are TRBV6-2 or TRBV6-3 and TRBJ2-7; 7 bases align to TRBD2. The trim removed 2 bases at V and 5 bases at J, leaving 12 bases unmatched. CDR1 MNHEY and CDR2 SVGEGT come from the germline V gene. The CDR3 consists of 16 residues. The chain's CDR3 is CASSYHLLRGEDEQYF. The CDR3 region has the DNA TGTGCCAGCAGTTACCACCTTCTACGGGGGGAGGACGAGCAGTACTTC.

This clone has only one observation. The rearrangement uses TRBV5-8 and TRBJ2-2; 11 nucleotides align to TRBD2. Germline loops: CDR1 SGHTS, CDR2 YDEGEE. The CDR3 consists of 14 residues. Losses at the gene ends were 5 bases for V and 6 bases for J; bases not matched to a gene: 3. The CDR3 protein is CASRLAGVPGELFF. In DNA, the CDR3 is TGTGCCAGCAGACTAGCGGGGGTCCCCGGGGAGCTGTTTTTT.